This record concerns one T cell receptor beta chain sequence. Preparation of the TCRbeta library used unique molecular identifiers. TCRdb independently ran MiXCR on the PCR reads; one entry per CDR3 protein. Seen here are over 200,000 distinct CDR3 sequences, approximately 9% observed once, and the top ten hold approximately 6.6%. This sample was taken from a study of T-cell reconstitution after alpha-beta-depleted transplantation in children. This sequence was found in a human donor who donated a stem cell graft to a child with acute lymphoblastic leukemia. Sequencing was performed on PBMCs from the stem cell graft donor, taken from the stem cell graft.

CDR3 DNA sequence: TGTGCCAGCAGTCCACGAGGGACGGTGAATTCACCCCTCCACTTT. This gives the protein CASSPRGTVNSPLHF. The gene calls are TRBV6-1 and TRBJ1-6, with D perhaps TRBD1 (5 bases). Germline CDR1 reads MNHNS; CDR2 reads SASEGT. The ends were cut back, 5 bases at V and 7 bases at J, with 15 bases in the middle. The CDR3 covers 15 residues.